This passage covers 7 T cell receptor beta chains from one sample sequenced in a study of cytomegalovirus exposure and HLA in healthy donors. This table comes from immunoSEQ multiplex PCR, and its TCRdb copy is limited to in-frame clones, with some not included. The repertoire includes around 95,000 clones, around 85% of them detected once, and approximately 22% sits in the top ten. The specimen was PBMCs. The source is a man aged 18 to 30 in good health and CMV-seropositive.

For the CDR3, the DNA is TGTGCCAGCAGCCGAAAGACAGGGGGCGCGAACACCGGGGAGCTGTTTTTT. It specifies CASSRKTGGANTGELFF. V gene TRBV7-6 combines with J gene TRBJ2-2, with 10 positions matching TRBD1. V lost 5 bases to trimming and J lost 0 bases; unmatched junction nucleotides: 6. CDR1 and CDR2 from the germline V gene are SGHVS and FNYEAQ. The CDR3 is 17 amino acids.

CDR3 DNA: TGTGCCAGCAGCCGGGAACAACAGCGGGGTTTAGGAGGCACAGATACGCAGTATTTT. Translated, it gives CASSREQQRGLGGTDTQYF. The genes are TRBV5-6 and TRBJ2-3; TRBD2 agrees at 7 bases. This CDR3 spans 19 amino acids. V shed 4 bases, J shed 1 base, and the junction held 18 bases outside the gene matches. The germline V gene has CDR1 SGHDT and CDR2 YYEEEE.

In its sample, this clone was seen a few times. This chain links TRBV4-1 with TRBJ2-7, with 8 nucleotides matching TRBD2. The CDR3 length is 15 residues. V was pared by 3 bases and J by 2 bases, with 6 bases of the junction left unmatched. Germline V gene lookup returns CDR1 MGHRA and CDR2 YSYEKL. The CDR3 bases are TGCGCCAGCAGCCAGTTCCCGGGACTAGCCTACGAGCAGTACTTC. This encodes CASSQFPGLAYEQYF.

The V gene is TRBV5-1, the J gene TRBJ1-5; D unresolved. Per the germline V gene, CDR1 is SGHRS and CDR2 is YFSETQ. This CDR3 region has 14 residues. The V end was cut by 0 bases, the J end by 4 bases, with 8 bases between. CDR3 residues: CASSLGERNQPQHF. CDR3 nucleotide sequence: TGCGCCAGCAGCTTGGGGGAGCGGAATCAGCCCCAGCATTTT.

V is TRBV7-2 and J is TRBJ2-1; tentatively, D is TRBD1 (5 bases). Looked up from germline, CDR1 is SGHTA and CDR2 is FQGNSA. The CDR3 is 18 amino acids. V shed 9 bases and J shed 3 bases, with 27 bases lying between them. This chain's CDR3 is CARHTLHSTGLDYNEQFF. CDR3 DNA: TGTGCCAGGCACACTTTGCACTCTACAGGCCTAGACTACAATGAGCAGTTCTTC. The entire variable domain, with the rest obtained from reference TRBV7-2 and TRBJ2-1, is as follows: GAGVSQSPSNKVTEKGKDVELRCDPISGHTALYWYRQSLGQGLEFLIYFQGNSAPDKSGLPSDRFSAERTGGSVSTLTIQRTQQEDSAVYLCARHTLHSTGLDYNEQFFGPGTRLTVL.

The chain uses TRBV6-1 and TRBJ1-5; D uncertain. Deletions cut 3 bases from V and 6 bases from J, with 12 bases between. Germline loops: CDR1 MNHNS, CDR2 SASEGT. The CDR3 has 14 residues. Written as DNA, the CDR3 is TGTGCCAGCAGTGACCCTAATCGAGGTCAGCCCCAGCATTTT. Translated: CASSDPNRGQPQHF.

The chain couples TRBV30 to TRBJ1-1; possibly TRBD1 for D (6 bases). CDR3 length equals 12 residues. The ends were cut back, 2 bases at V and 4 bases at J, with 8 bases in the middle. CDR1 and CDR2 (germline): GTSNPN, SVGIG (reference sequence). The chain's CDR3 is CAWSRGGTEAFF. The CDR3 bases are TGTGCCTGGAGTAGGGGGGGCACTGAAGCTTTCTTT.